This T cell receptor (beta chain) was recovered during a study of blood T cell repertoires in COVID-19. Study in general: The analysed material was cDNA or gDNA that came from T cells, B-cell-depleted T cells, or PBMCs.

The ends were cut back, 2 bases at V and 10 bases at J, with 12 bases in the middle. Germline V gives CDR1 SGHTA, CDR2 FQGNSA. The CDR3 totals 14 residues. Data came from immunoSEQ multiplex PCR; TCRdb stores just in-frame clones and leaves some out. The sample yields roughly 130,000 clones, around 76% seen once. The clonotype comes from an elderly man with acute or convalescent COVID-19. The source material was peripheral blood. This chain uses TRBV7-2 with TRBJ1-6, with a weak D call TRBD1 (5 bases). CDR3 in DNA: TGTGCCAGCAGCTTAACCGTCGGGGGATCACCCCTCCACTTT. It is translated as CASSLTVGGSPLHF.